A single sample gave rise to the 26 T cell receptor beta chains below, sequenced in a study of blood T cells in healthy people across ages. PCR was performed a second time for 7 to 11 cycles using a sample-barcoded 5' primer and a J-beta primer mix. One entry per CDR3 protein, called by TCRdb with MiXCR from the 5' RACE reads. The sample has some 880,000 distinct CDR3 sequences, about 34% seen once; the top ten hold 10% to 15%. The sequencing input was blood. The receptor set was obtained from a man aged 18 to 29 in good health.

This clonotype was seen ten or more times. The gene calls are TRBV28 and TRBJ2-5; TRBD2 aligns across 8 bases. Germline CDR1 MDHEN, CDR2 SYDVKM. The CDR3 totals 13 residues. V lost 8 bases, J lost 1 base, and 3 bases stayed unmatched. The CDR3: CASLGTSQETQYF. Written as DNA, the CDR3 is TGTGCCAGCCTCGGGACTAGCCAAGAGACCCAGTACTTC.

This chain links TRBV11-2 with TRBJ2-2; D gene unclear. The CDR3 is made up of 15 amino acids. The germline V gene encodes CDR1 SGHAT and CDR2 FQNNGV. V lost 5 bases to trimming and J lost 3 bases, with 13 bases between them. CDR3 protein: CASSPAPGYTGELFF. The DNA of the CDR3 is TGTGCCAGCAGCCCCGCCCCAGGATACACCGGGGAGCTGTTTTTT.

This clonotype appeared many times. CDR3 region: CASSQERVTYEQYF. DNA for the CDR3: TGCGCCAGCAGCCAAGAAAGGGTTACCTACGAGCAGTACTTC. V is TRBV4-3 and J is TRBJ2-7; D remains unclear. The CDR3 runs to 14 residues. Germline CDR1 is LGHNA and CDR2 is YSLEER. V was trimmed by 0 bases and J by 2 bases, leaving 8 bases between them.

This clonotype was seen a few times. The chain uses TRBV24-1 and TRBJ2-3; D gene uncertain. V was shortened by 1 base and J by 1 base, with 5 bases between the two germline ends. The CDR3 has 14 residues. The germline V gene encodes CDR1 KGHDR and CDR2 SFDVKD. The CDR3 coding sequence is TGTGCCACCAGTGATTTAAGCCGCACAGATACGCAGTATTTT. This encodes CATSDLSRTDTQYF.

This clonotype was picked up a small number of times. This chain joins TRBV28 and TRBJ2-3, with D uncertain. The CDR3 runs to 15 residues. Germline assignment: CDR1 MDHEN and CDR2 SYDVKM. Trimming left V 2 bases short and J 2 bases short, with 11 bases between. The CDR3 DNA sequence: TGTGCCAGCAGTTTACGGGCAGCCACCACAGATACGCAGTATTTT. This encodes CASSLRAATTDTQYF.

The chain employs TRBV7-9 and TRBJ1-2; D not resolved. V was cut by 1 base and J by 0 bases, with 3 bases left in between. Germline-derived CDR1 and CDR2 are SEHNR and FQNEAQ (reference sequence). The CDR3 contains 13 residues. The DNA for the CDR3 is TGTGCCAGCAGCTTAGTGACTAACTATGGCTACACCTTC. Its protein product is CASSLVTNYGYTF.

CDR3 coding DNA: TGCAGTGCCCCCCCGGGAGGGGCGGACGATAAGCAGTTCTTC. It specifies CSAPPGGADDKQFF. The rearrangement joins TRBV20-1 to TRBJ2-1, with TRBD2 matching over 8 bases. Germline CDR1 reads DFQATT; CDR2 reads SNEGSKA (reference sequence). CDR3 length: 14 residues. The ends lost 6 bases at V and 11 bases at J; junction bases unmatched: 15.

This clonotype was seen at least ten times. The chain is built from TRBV10-3 and TRBJ1-2, with D possibly TRBD1 on 5 matching bases. CDR1 and CDR2 (germline): ENHRY, SYGVKD. The germline V and J ends were trimmed by 3 bases and 4 bases, with 15 bases remaining between them. The CDR3 loop spans 15 amino acids. The CDR3 protein is CAISDGAGGSYGYTF. DNA for the CDR3: TGTGCCATCAGTGACGGGGCAGGAGGATCCTATGGCTACACCTTC.

The chain links TRBV27 to TRBJ1-5; perhaps TRBD1 as D (5 bases). Germline lookup yields CDR1 MNHEY and CDR2 SMNVEV (reference sequence). This CDR3 is built from 16 residues. V lost 7 bases to trimming and J lost 0 bases, with 16 bases between them. CDR3 region: CASNLRAPYSNQPQHF. The CDR3 DNA reads TGTGCCAGCAATCTCAGGGCCCCCTATAGCAATCAGCCCCAGCATTTT.

This clonotype is a singleton in its sample. The CDR3 carries no conserved terminal phenylalanine or tryptophan, so it likely arises from a read error. The chain employs TRBV12-3 or TRBV12-4 and TRBJ2-3, with D uncertain. Trimming left V 3 bases short and J 4 bases short, with 2 bases between. The CDR3 spans 11 residues. CDR3 coding DNA: TGTGCCAGCAGTTTTCCAGATACGCAGTATGTT. The encoded protein is CASSFPDTQYV.

The chain uses TRBV5-1 and TRBJ1-4; D perhaps matches TRBD1 (5 bases). The V end was cut by 4 bases, the J end by 0 bases, with 13 bases between. CDR3 length equals 16 residues. Germline lookup yields CDR1 SGHRS and CDR2 YFSETQ. The DNA of the CDR3 is TGCGCCAGCAGCCCTGCCGCACAGGCAACTAATGAAAAACTGTTTTTT. Its protein is CASSPAAQATNEKLFF.

This clonotype was seen only a few times. V and J are TRBV6-2 or TRBV6-3 and TRBJ2-1; D is unclear. The germline V and J ends were trimmed by 5 bases and 0 bases, with 11 bases remaining between them. From germline, CDR1 is MNHEY and CDR2 SVGEGT. This CDR3 comprises 15 residues. This CDR3 is CASSPAMISYNEQFF. In DNA, the CDR3 is TGTGCCAGCAGTCCGGCTATGATCTCCTACAATGAGCAGTTCTTC.

This chain's CDR3 is CASSARAPGDQPQHF. The CDR3 DNA reads as TGTGCCAGCAGCGCTCGGGCCCCGGGGGATCAGCCCCAGCATTTT. The chain couples TRBV3-1 to TRBJ1-5, with D tentatively TRBD1 (5 bases). The CDR3 totals 15 residues. Germline CDR1 LGHDT, CDR2 YNNKEL (reference sequence). V lost 5 bases, J lost 5 bases, and 16 bases lay in between.

The J gene is TRBJ2-3, the V gene TRBV7-8, with unresolved D. Germline V gene sequence: CDR1 SGHVS, CDR2 FQNEAQ. V gave up 10 bases and J gave up 2 bases, with 7 bases separating them. The CDR3 sequence is 11 residues long. The DNA of the CDR3 is TGTGCCACCACCCACACAGATACGCAGTATTTT. Translation: CATTHTDTQYF. The full variable domain, completed using reference TRBV7-8 and TRBJ2-3, is GAGVSQSPRYKVAKRGQDVALRCDPISGHVSLFWYQQALGQGPEFLTYFQNEAQLDKSGLPSDRFFAERPEGSVSTLKIQRTQQEDSAVYLCATTHTDTQYFGPGTRLTVL.

There are many counts of this clonotype. The J gene is TRBJ1-1, the V gene TRBV4-3, with a tentative D call TRBD1 (6 bases). This CDR3 comprises 14 residues. Between the trimmed V and J ends, which lost 3 bases and 8 bases, there was a span of 16 bases. The V gene's germline CDR1 is LGHNA and CDR2 YSLEER. CDR3 sequence (DNA): TGCGCCAGCAGCCACTACGACAGGCAAGGAGAAGCTTTCTTT. Encoded protein: CASSHYDRQGEAFF.

V gene TRBV29-1 combines with J gene TRBJ2-3; TRBD1 agrees at 8 bases. The CDR3 runs to 13 residues. Germline assignment: CDR1 SQVTM and CDR2 ANQGSEA. Losses at the gene ends were 3 bases for V and 5 bases for J; bases not matched to a gene: 4. DNA for the CDR3: TGCAGCGTTGACGACAGGGGAGGAGATACGCAGTATTTT. Translated: CSVDDRGGDTQYF.

This clonotype was observed a handful of times. V usage is TRBV4-2 and J usage is TRBJ2-5; TRBD2 aligns across 11 bases. Losses at the gene ends were 1 base for V and 0 bases for J; bases not matched to a gene: 4. The CDR3 has 17 residues. Per the germline V gene, CDR1 is LGHNA and CDR2 is YNFKEQ. The CDR3 is CASSQGETSGDQETQYF. The DNA of the CDR3 is TGTGCCAGCAGCCAAGGAGAGACTAGCGGGGACCAAGAGACCCAGTACTTC.

The genes are TRBV19 and TRBJ2-1; the match to TRBD1 covers 7 bases. CDR1 is LNHDA and CDR2 is SQIVND in the germline V gene (reference sequence). V gave up 6 bases and J gave up 7 bases; unmatched junction bases: 12. The CDR3 contains 15 residues. DNA for the CDR3: TGTGCCAGTAGACGCGACAGGGTTGGTGCAAATGAGCAGTTCTTC. This sequence encodes CASRRDRVGANEQFF. Using reference TRBV19 and TRBJ2-1 for the parts outside the CDR3, the full variable domain is DGGITQSPKYLFRKEGQNVTLSCEQNLNHDAMYWYRQDPGQGLRLIYYSQIVNDFQKGDIAEGYSVSREKKESFPLTVTSAQKNPTAFYLCASRRDRVGANEQFFGPGTRLTVL.

This clonotype has just a few counts. The gene calls are TRBV7-2 and TRBJ1-1; D unresolved. From germline, CDR1 is SGHTA and CDR2 FQGNSA. The CDR3 extends over 13 amino acids. Trimming left V 5 bases short and J 2 bases short, with 9 bases between. The CDR3 DNA reads as TGTGCCAGCAGCGCAATGTTAAACACTGAAGCTTTCTTT. It is translated as CASSAMLNTEAFF.

This clonotype was seen a few times. V and J are TRBV7-2 and TRBJ1-2; D not resolved. The CDR3 consists of 16 residues. From germline, CDR1 is SGHTA and CDR2 FQGNSA. V was pared by 1 base and J by 8 bases, with 20 bases between. In nucleotides, the CDR3 is TGTGCCAGCAGCTTAGTACTCGGGCAAGAATCTAAAGGCTACACCTTC. The encoded protein is CASSLVLGQESKGYTF.

This clonotype came up a few times. The V call is TRBV20-1, the J call TRBJ1-4, with D maybe TRBD1 (6 bases). V gave up 5 bases and J gave up 0 bases, with 13 bases separating them. The CDR3 loop spans 15 amino acids. Germline V lookup: CDR1 DFQATT, CDR2 SNEGSKA (reference sequence). The CDR3 DNA reads as TGCAGTGCTCCGGGACACCTGGCAACTAATGAAAAACTGTTTTTT. Amino acid sequence: CSAPGHLATNEKLFF.

The chain has TRBV20-1 and TRBJ2-5, with TRBD2 identical over 9 bases. The germline V gene has CDR1 DFQATT and CDR2 SNEGSKA (reference sequence). This CDR3 is 13 amino acids long. Unmatched junction bases numbered 12, after V lost 5 bases and J lost 11 bases. The CDR3 nucleotides are TGCAGTGCTGTGCGGGGGGGCGGGATAGAGCAGTACTTC. Its protein is CSAVRGGGIEQYF.

This clonotype showed up just a few times. The genes are TRBV12-3 or TRBV12-4 and TRBJ1-1; D call uncertain. The CDR3 runs 14 residues. The V end lost 5 bases, the J end lost 1 base, and 11 bases lay between the germline ends. CDR3 loop: CASSLEHPNTEAFF. The CDR3 nucleotides are TGTGCCAGCAGTCTCGAGCACCCGAACACTGAAGCTTTCTTT.

The V gene is TRBV5-1, the J gene TRBJ1-2; D is unclear. This CDR3 region has 14 residues. Trimming took 2 bases from V and 4 from J, leaving 12 bases between them. Germline CDR1 is SGHRS and CDR2 is YFSETQ. CDR3 amino acids: CASSFTEGAYGYTF. The CDR3 DNA reads TGCGCCAGCAGCTTCACAGAAGGAGCCTATGGCTACACCTTC.

The rearrangement joins TRBV5-5 to TRBJ2-4; maybe TRBD1 (5 bases). This CDR3 region has 14 residues. Trimming stripped 1 base from V and 1 base from J, with 6 bases between. Germline CDR1 SGHKS, CDR2 YYEKEE (reference sequence). The CDR3 sequence: CASSLKGAKNIQYF. CDR3 nucleotides: TGTGCCAGCAGCTTGAAGGGGGCCAAAAACATTCAGTACTTC.

This clonotype was seen only a few times. The V call is TRBV20-1, the J call TRBJ2-4; unclear D gene. The closer fit of TRBJ2-5 to the DNA end suggests the J call may be wrong. This CDR3 region has 13 residues. Germline CDR1 reads DFQATT; CDR2 reads SNEGSKA (reference sequence). DNA of the CDR3: TGCAGTGCTAGAGTACAGAAAGCGGAGACCCAGTACTTC. It codes for CSARVQKAETQYF.